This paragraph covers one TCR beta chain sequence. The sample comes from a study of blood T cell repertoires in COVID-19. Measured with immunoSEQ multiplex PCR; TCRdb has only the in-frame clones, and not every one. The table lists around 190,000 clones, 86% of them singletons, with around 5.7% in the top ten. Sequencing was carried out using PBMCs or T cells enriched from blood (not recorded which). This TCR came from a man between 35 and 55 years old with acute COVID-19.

The CDR3 is CSVVSGSVFANTGELFF. CDR3 DNA: TGCAGCGTTGTATCGGGGAGTGTTTTCGCGAACACCGGGGAGCTGTTTTTT. The chain links TRBV29-1 to TRBJ2-2; D is possibly TRBD2 (5 bases). The CDR3 totals 17 residues. Germline CDR1 and CDR2: SQVTM and ANQGSEA. The germline V and J ends were trimmed by 4 bases and 0 bases, with 18 bases remaining between them.